The rows below give T cell receptor beta chains drawn from one sample of a study of cytomegalovirus exposure and HLA in healthy donors. Profiled with immunoSEQ multiplex PCR; TCRdb holds only in-frame clones, not every one. The sample holds under 200,000 clones, approximately 96% seen once. The sequencing sample was made of PBMCs. Source of these receptors: a woman aged 18 to 35 in good health and CMV-seronegative. Each CDR3 is given with its conserved first and last residue. Each record gives: clone size, V gene, D gene, J gene, CDR3 protein, CDR3 DNA. A D gene is named only where the DNA matches it firmly. Only part of the rows carry a size: once, few, many, or a class if the clone is expanded.

.,TRBV6-5,TRBD1,TRBJ1-2,CASSQGQGGVGYTF,TGTGCCAGCAGCCAGGGACAGGGTGGGGTAGGCTACACCTTC
.,TRBV7-2,.,TRBJ1-1,CASSLAPGNTEAFF,TGTGCCAGCAGCTTAGCGCCCGGGAACACTGAAGCTTTCTTT
.,TRBV13,.,TRBJ2-7,CASSPPGSPSYEQYF,TGTGCCAGCAGCCCGCCGGGGTCCCCATCCTACGAGCAGTACTTC
.,TRBV15,TRBD2,TRBJ2-2,CATSRVSSGGPRAGELFF,TGTGCCACCAGCAGAGTGTCTAGCGGGGGACCCCGGGCCGGGGAGCTGTTTTTT
.,TRBV5-4,TRBD1,TRBJ1-2,CASSTGQGAHHYGYTF,TGTGCCAGCAGCACCGGACAGGGGGCGCATCACTATGGCTACACCTTC
.,TRBV4-2,.,TRBJ2-5,CASSQELTGYGETQYF,TGTGCCAGCAGCCAAGAATTGACAGGCTACGGGGAGACCCAGTACTTC
once,TRBV7-2,TRBD1,TRBJ2-6,CASRTGTGRGGANVLTF,TGTGCCAGCAGAACCGGGACAGGGAGAGGGGGGGCCAACGTCCTGACTTTC
.,TRBV19,TRBD2,TRBJ2-2,CASSIGGGTGELFF,TGTGCCAGTAGTATAGGCGGGGGGACCGGGGAGCTGTTTTTT
.,TRBV11-2,.,TRBJ2-7,CASSGDYLYEQYF,TGTGCCAGCAGCGGAGACTACCTCTACGAGCAGTACTTC
.,TRBV5-6,.,TRBJ2-7,CASSFFLASAAYEQYF,TGTGCCAGCAGCTTTTTTCTGGCATCAGCGGCCTACGAGCAGTACTTC
.,TRBV29-1,TRBD1,TRBJ2-7,CSVYLLGTGKGYEQYF,TGCAGCGTTTATTTACTCGGGACAGGGAAGGGCTACGAGCAGTACTTC
.,TRBV10-3,TRBD1,TRBJ1-6,CAISGQGNSSYNSPLHF,TGTGCCATCAGTGGACAGGGGAATAGCTCCTATAATTCACCCCTCCACTTT
.,TRBV7-8,.,TRBJ2-7,CASSYYREYEQYF,TGTGCCAGCAGCTATTACAGGGAATACGAGCAGTACTTC
.,TRBV27,TRBD1,TRBJ1-2,CASSNLGDRGGYTF,TGTGCCAGCAGCAATCTGGGGGACAGGGGTGGCTACACCTTC
.,TRBV19,.,TRBJ2-7,CASRSNTAQDYEQYF,TGTGCCAGTAGAAGTAATACAGCACAGGACTACGAGCAGTACTTC
.,TRBV10-3,.,TRBJ1-5,CAISDEERGNQPQHF,TGTGCCATCAGTGATGAGGAACGGGGCAATCAGCCCCAGCATTTT
.,TRBV19,.,TRBJ1-5,CASSILENQPQHF,TGTGCCAGTAGTATACTAGAGAATCAGCCCCAGCATTTT
.,TRBV27,.,TRBJ2-1,CASSDPYSVSYNEQFF,TGTGCCAGCAGTGACCCGTATAGCGTCTCCTACAATGAGCAGTTCTTC
.,TRBV12-1,.,TRBJ2-7,CASSSKAQPYEQYF,TGTGCCAGCAGCTCCAAAGCTCAACCCTACGAGCAGTACTTC
.,TRBV30,TRBD1,TRBJ1-2,CAWTRDRTLYGYTF,TGTGCCTGGACTCGGGACAGGACCCTCTATGGCTACACCTTC
.,TRBV18,TRBD1,TRBJ2-1,CASSSPTGQGSHEQFF,TGTGCCAGCTCGTCCCCTACCGGACAGGGGTCCCATGAGCAGTTCTTC
.,TRBV7-2,TRBD2,TRBJ2-3,CASSAGGDYTYF,TGTGCCAGCAGCGCGGGTGGGGACTACACGTATTTT
once,TRBV7-9,.,TRBJ1-1,CASRAGGRGAVNTEAFF,TGTGCCAGCAGGGCGGGGGGACGAGGGGCCGTGAACACTGAAGCTTTCTTT
.,TRBV7-2,.,TRBJ2-7,CASSLQGRYEQYF,TGTGCCAGCAGCTTGCAGGGGCGATACGAGCAGTACTTC
.,TRBV5-4,.,TRBJ1-6,CASSLGGQLNSPLHF,TGTGCCAGCAGCCTGGGGGGGCAGCTCAATTCACCCCTCCACTTT
.,TRBV2,.,TRBJ1-5,CASSEVGGGQPQHF,TGTGCCAGCAGTGAAGTCGGAGGAGGTCAGCCCCAGCATTTT